Sequencing of this T cell receptor beta chain was carried out in a study of post-analysis software for immune sequencing data. On the study more broadly: As for disease course, relapsing-remitting, secondary progressive and progressive-relapsing multiple sclerosis were all included. Findings and limits, study-wide: When the samples were clustered directly with F measure, those that had been prepared in the same batch showed strong co-clustering. Relative to controls, patients with multiple sclerosis showed significantly lower normalized Chao1 diversity. A few TRBV segments were significantly more frequent in patients than in controls. TRBV5-6, TRBV5-1 and TRBV20-1 were among these segments.

This clonotype occurred a few times. Its antigen is undetermined. V gave up 5 bases and J gave up 11 bases; unmatched junction bases: 13. Looked up from germline, CDR1 is SGHTA and CDR2 is FQGNSA. CDR3 length: 14 residues. Prepared libraries of TCR beta cDNA carried unique molecular identifiers. Researchers reported 400,000 to 550,000 cDNA molecules coming from roughly 1 to 10 million T cells. Each CDR3 protein gets one entry after TCRdb re-called the PCR reads with MiXCR. This table has 380,000 or so distinct CDR3 sequences, 30% to 45% appearing once. The sample comprised blood. This clonotype was sampled from a girl between 10 and 17 years old with multiple sclerosis. The chain is built from TRBV7-2 and TRBJ2-5; 8 bases fit TRBD1. The CDR3 sequence: CASSPRTGLAEQYF. The CDR3 coding sequence is TGTGCCAGCAGCCCAAGGACAGGGTTAGCTGAGCAGTACTTC.